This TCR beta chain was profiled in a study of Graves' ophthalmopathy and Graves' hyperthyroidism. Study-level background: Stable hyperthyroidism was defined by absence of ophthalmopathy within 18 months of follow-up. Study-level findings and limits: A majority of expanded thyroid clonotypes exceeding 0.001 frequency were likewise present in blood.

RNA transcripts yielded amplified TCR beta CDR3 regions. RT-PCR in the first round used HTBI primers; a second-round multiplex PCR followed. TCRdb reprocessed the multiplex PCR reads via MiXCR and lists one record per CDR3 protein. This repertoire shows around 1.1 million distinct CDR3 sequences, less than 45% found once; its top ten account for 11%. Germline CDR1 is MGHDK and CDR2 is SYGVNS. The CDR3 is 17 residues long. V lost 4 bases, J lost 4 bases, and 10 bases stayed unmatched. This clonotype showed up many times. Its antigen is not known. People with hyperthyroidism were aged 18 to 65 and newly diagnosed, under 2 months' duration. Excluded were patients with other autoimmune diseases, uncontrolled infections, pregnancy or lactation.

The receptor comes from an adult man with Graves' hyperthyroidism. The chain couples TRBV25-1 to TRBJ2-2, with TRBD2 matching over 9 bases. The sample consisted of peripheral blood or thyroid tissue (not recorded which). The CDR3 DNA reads TGTGCCAGCAGTGGCCCCCAGAGCGGGAGGACCACCGGGGAGCTGTTTTTT. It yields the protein CASSGPQSGRTTGELFF.